This TCR beta chain is drawn from a study of cytomegalovirus exposure and HLA in healthy donors. At the level of the study: The roughly 120 million unique TCR beta sequences, from 150 million to 200 million T cells, were found by an earlier analysis. Findings of the study overall: According to an earlier analysis, most TCR beta V segments yielded productive rearrangements about 87% or about 30% of the time. Excluded: some indistinguishable V segments such as TRBV6-2 and TRBV6-3.

The CDR3 consists of 14 residues. From germline, CDR1 is SNHLY and CDR2 FYNNEI. Trimming took 2 bases from V and 0 from J, leaving 6 bases between them. As for this clone: Antigen unknown.

PCR involved 60 Vbeta and 13 Jbeta primers. Authors' analysis steps: Around 76 million unique TCR beta chains, 9.5 million to 14 million shared, were counted in a later analysis. Clones were sequenced by immunoSEQ multiplex PCR, and TCRdb holds only the in-frame ones, with some missing. V and J calls and clone size are given by that table; D and trimming were obtained from the DNA. The sample shows about 240,000 clones, roughly four fifths of them seen only once. Sequencing input: PBMCs. This chain uses TRBV2 with TRBJ2-3, with D uncertain. This TCR derives from a woman aged 55 to 70 in good health and CMV-seropositive. CDR3 bases: TGTGCCAGCAGTGAACTACTCAGCACAGATACGCAGTATTTT. The encoded protein is CASSELLSTDTQYF.